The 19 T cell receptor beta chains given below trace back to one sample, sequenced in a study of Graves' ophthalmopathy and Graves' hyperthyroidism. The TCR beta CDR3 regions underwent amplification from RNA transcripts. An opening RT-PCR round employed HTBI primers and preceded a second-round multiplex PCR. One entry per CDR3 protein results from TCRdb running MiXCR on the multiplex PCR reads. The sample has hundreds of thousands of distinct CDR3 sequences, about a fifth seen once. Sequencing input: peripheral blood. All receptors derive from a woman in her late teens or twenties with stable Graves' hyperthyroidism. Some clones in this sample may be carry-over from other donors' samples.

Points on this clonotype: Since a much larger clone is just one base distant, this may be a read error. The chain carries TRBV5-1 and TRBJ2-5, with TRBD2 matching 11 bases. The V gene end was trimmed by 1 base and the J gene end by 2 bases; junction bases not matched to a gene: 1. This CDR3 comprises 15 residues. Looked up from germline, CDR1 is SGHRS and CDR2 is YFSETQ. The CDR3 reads CASSLPSGGQETQYF. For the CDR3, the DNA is TGCGCCAGCAGCTTGCCTAGCGGGGGGCAAGAGACCCAGTACTTC.

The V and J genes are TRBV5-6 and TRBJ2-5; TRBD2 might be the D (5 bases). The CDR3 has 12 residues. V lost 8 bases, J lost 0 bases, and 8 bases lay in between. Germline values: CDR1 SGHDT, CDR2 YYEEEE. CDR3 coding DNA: TGTGCCAGTCTCGGGGACCAAGAGACCCAGTACTTC. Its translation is CASLGDQETQYF. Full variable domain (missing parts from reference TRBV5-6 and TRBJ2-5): DAGVTQSPTHLIKTRGQQVTLRCSPKSGHDTVSWYQQALGQGPQFIFQYYEEEERQRGNFPDRFSGHQFPNYSSELNVNALLLGDSALYLCASLGDQETQYFGPGTRLLVL.

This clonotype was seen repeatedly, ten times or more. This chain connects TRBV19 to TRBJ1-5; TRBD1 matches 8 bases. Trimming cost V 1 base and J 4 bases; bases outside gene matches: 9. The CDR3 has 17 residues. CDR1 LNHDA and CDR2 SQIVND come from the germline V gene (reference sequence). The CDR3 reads CASSIGGQGLLNQPQHF. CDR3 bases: TGTGCCAGTAGTATAGGCGGACAGGGCCTCCTGAATCAGCCCCAGCATTTT. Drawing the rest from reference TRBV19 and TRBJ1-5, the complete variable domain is DGGITQSPKYLFRKEGQNVTLSCEQNLNHDAMYWYRQDPGQGLRLIYYSQIVNDFQKGDIAEGYSVSREKKESFPLTVTSAQKNPTAFYLCASSIGGQGLLNQPQHFGDGTRLSIL.

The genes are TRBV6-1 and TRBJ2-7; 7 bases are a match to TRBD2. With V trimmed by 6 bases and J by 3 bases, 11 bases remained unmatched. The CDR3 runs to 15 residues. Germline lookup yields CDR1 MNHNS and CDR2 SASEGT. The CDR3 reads CASRSRGLSNYEQYF. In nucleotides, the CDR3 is TGTGCCAGCAGGTCCCGGGGACTATCAAACTACGAGCAGTACTTC.

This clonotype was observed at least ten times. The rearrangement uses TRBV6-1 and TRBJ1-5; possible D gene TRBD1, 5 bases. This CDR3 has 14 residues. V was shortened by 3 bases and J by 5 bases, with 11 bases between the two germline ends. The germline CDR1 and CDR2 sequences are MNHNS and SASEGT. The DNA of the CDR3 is TGTGCCAGCAGTGAGGCAGGGAACGATCAGCCCCAGCATTTT. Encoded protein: CASSEAGNDQPQHF.

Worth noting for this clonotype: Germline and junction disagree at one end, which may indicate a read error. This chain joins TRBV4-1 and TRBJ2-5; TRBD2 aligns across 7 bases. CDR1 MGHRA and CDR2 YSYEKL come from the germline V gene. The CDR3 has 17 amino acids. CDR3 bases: TGCGCCAGCAGCCAAGATATGCGGCGGGGGTACCAAGAGACCAAGTACTTC. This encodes CASSQDMRRGYQETKYF.

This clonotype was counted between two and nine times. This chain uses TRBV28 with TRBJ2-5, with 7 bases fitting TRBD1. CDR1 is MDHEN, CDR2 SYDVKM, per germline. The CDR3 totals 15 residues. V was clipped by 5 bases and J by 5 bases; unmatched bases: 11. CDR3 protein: CASSPRGTERETQYF. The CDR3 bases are TGTGCCAGCAGTCCACGTGGGACAGAGAGGGAGACCCAGTACTTC. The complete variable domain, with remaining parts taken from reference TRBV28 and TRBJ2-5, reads DVKVTQSSRYLVKRTGEKVFLECVQDMDHENMFWYRQDPGLGLRLIYFSYDVKMKEKGDIPEGYSVSREKKERFSLILESASTNQTSMYLCASSPRGTERETQYFGPGTRLLVL.

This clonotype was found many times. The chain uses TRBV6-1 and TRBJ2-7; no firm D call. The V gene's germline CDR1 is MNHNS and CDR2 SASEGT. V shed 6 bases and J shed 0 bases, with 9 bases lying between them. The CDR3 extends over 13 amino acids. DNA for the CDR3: TGTGCCAGCAGGAAGGGCAGCTCCTACGAGCAGTACTTC. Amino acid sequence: CASRKGSSYEQYF.

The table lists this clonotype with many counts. The CDR3 loop reads CASSPRGQAGETQYF. The CDR3 DNA sequence: TGTGCCAGCAGCCCCCGGGGGCAGGCCGGGGAGACCCAGTACTTC. The chain joins TRBV12-3 or TRBV12-4 to TRBJ2-5, with D perhaps being TRBD1 or TRBD2 (6 bases each). With 6 bases removed from V and 5 bases from J, the gap between germline ends came to 19 bases. The CDR3 runs 15 residues.

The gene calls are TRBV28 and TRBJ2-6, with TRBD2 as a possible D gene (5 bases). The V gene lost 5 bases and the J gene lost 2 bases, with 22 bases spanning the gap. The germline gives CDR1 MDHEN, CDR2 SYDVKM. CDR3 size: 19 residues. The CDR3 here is CASSLTPEGGVAGANVLTF. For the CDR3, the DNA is TGTGCCAGCAGTCTCACCCCTGAGGGTGGGGTCGCTGGGGCCAACGTCCTGACTTTC.

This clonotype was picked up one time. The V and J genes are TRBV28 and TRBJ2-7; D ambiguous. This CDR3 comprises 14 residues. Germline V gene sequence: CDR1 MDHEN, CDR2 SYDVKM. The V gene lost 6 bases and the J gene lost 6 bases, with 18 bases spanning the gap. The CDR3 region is CASSSSSWVTEQYF. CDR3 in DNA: TGTGCCAGCAGCTCTTCCTCATGGGTTACCGAGCAGTACTTC. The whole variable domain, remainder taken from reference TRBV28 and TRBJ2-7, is DVKVTQSSRYLVKRTGEKVFLECVQDMDHENMFWYRQDPGLGLRLIYFSYDVKMKEKGDIPEGYSVSREKKERFSLILESASTNQTSMYLCASSSSSWVTEQYFGPGTRLTVT.

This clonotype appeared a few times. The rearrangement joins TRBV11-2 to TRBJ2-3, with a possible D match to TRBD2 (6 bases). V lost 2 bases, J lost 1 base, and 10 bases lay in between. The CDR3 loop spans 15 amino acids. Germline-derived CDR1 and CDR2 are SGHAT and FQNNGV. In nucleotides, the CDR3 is TGTGCCAGCAGCTTATTGGCTAGCGGCACAGATACGCAGTATTTT. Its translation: CASSLLASGTDTQYF.

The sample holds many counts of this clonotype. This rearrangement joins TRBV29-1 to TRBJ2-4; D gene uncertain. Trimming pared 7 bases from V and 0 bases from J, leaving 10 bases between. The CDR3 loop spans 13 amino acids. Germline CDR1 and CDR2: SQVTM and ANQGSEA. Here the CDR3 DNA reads TGCAGCGCTCACGCTCTAGCCAAAAACATTCAGTACTTC. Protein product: CSAHALAKNIQYF.

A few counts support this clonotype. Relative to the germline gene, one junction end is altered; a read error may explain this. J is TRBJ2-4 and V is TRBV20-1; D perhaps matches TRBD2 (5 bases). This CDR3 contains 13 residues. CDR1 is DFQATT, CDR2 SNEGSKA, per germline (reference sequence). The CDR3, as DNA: TGCAGTGCTGAGGAGGTGCTAGGGAACATTAAGTACTTC. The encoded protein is CSAEEVLGNIKYF.

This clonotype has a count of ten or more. CDR3 amino acids: CASTQGNTEAFF. DNA for the CDR3: TGTGCCAGTACACAGGGGAACACTGAAGCTTTCTTT. The gene calls are TRBV11-2 and TRBJ1-1; D may be TRBD1 (6 bases). The length of the CDR3 is 12 residues. Per germline, CDR1 SGHAT and CDR2 FQNNGV. V lost 9 bases to trimming and J lost 1 base, with 9 bases between them. The entire variable domain, with the rest obtained from reference TRBV11-2 and TRBJ1-1, is as follows: EAGVAQSPRYKIIEKRQSVAFWCNPISGHATLYWYQQILGQGPKLLIQFQNNGVVDDSQLPKDRFSAERLKGVDSTLKIQPAKLEDSAVYLCASTQGNTEAFFGQGTRLTVV.

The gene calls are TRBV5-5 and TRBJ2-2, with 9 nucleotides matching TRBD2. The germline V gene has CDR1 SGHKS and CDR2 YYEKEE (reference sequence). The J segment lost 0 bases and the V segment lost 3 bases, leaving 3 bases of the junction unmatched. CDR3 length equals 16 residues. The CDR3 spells CASSSSGAPNTGELFF. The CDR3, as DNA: TGTGCCAGCAGCTCTAGCGGGGCGCCGAACACCGGGGAGCTGTTTTTT.

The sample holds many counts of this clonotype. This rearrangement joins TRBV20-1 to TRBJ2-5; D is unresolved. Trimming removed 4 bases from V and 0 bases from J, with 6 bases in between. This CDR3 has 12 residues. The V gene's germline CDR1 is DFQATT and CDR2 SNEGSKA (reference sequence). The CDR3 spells CSATRDQETQYF. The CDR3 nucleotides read TGCAGTGCTACCCGCGACCAAGAGACCCAGTACTTC.

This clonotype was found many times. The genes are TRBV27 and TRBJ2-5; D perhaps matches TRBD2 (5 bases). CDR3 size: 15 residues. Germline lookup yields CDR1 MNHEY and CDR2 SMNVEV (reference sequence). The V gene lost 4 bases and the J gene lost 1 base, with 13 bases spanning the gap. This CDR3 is CASSSLGLTQETQYF. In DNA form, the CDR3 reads TGTGCCAGCAGTTCCCTAGGACTCACCCAAGAGACCCAGTACTTC.

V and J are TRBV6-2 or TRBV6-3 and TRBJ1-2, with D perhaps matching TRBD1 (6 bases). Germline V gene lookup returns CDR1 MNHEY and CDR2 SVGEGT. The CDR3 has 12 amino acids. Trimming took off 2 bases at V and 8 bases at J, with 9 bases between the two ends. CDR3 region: CASSYGGLGYTF. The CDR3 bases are TGTGCCAGCAGTTACGGGGGGCTAGGCTACACCTTC.